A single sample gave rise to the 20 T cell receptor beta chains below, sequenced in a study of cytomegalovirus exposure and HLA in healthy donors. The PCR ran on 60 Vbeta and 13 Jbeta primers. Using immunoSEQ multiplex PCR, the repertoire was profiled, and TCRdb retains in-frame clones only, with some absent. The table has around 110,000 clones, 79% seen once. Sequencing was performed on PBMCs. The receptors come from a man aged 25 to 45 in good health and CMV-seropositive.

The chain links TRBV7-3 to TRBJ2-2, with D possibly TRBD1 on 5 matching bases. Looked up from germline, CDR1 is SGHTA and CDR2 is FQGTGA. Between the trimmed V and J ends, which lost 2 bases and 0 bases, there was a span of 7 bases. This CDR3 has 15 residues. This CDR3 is CASSLLTANTGELFF. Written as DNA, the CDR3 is TGTGCCAGCAGCTTACTGACAGCGAACACCGGGGAGCTGTTTTTT.

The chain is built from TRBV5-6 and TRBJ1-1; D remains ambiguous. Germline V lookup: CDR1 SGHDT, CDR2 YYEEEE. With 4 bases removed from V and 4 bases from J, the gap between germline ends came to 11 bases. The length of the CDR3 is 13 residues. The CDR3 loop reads CASSPIEFTEAFF. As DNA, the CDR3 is TGTGCCAGCAGCCCGATCGAGTTCACTGAAGCTTTCTTT.

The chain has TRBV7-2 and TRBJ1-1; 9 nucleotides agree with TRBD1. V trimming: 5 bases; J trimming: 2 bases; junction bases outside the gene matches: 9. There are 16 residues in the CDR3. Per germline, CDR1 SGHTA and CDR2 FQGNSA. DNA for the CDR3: TGTGCCAGCAGCCTCAGGACAGGGGCGCTCAACACTGAAGCTTTCTTT. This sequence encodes CASSLRTGALNTEAFF. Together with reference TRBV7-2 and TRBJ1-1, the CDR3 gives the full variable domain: GAGVSQSPSNKVTEKGKDVELRCDPISGHTALYWYRQSLGQGLEFLIYFQGNSAPDKSGLPSDRFSAERTGGSVSTLTIQRTQQEDSAVYLCASSLRTGALNTEAFFGQGTRLTVV.

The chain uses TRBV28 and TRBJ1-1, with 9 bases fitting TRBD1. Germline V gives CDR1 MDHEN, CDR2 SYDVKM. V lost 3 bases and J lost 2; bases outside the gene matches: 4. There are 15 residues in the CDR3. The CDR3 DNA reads TGTGCCAGCAGTTTCTGGGACAGGGATAACACTGAAGCTTTCTTT. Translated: CASSFWDRDNTEAFF. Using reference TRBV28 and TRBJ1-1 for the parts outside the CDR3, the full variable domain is DVKVTQSSRYLVKRTGEKVFLECVQDMDHENMFWYRQDPGLGLRLIYFSYDVKMKEKGDIPEGYSVSREKKERFSLILESASTNQTSMYLCASSFWDRDNTEAFFGQGTRLTVV.

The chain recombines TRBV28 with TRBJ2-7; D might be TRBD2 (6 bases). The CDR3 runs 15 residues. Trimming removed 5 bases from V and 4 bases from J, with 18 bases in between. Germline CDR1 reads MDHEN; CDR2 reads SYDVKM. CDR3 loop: CASSTTLARGYEQYF. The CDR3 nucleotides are TGTGCCAGCAGTACCACTCTAGCGCGAGGGTACGAGCAGTACTTC.

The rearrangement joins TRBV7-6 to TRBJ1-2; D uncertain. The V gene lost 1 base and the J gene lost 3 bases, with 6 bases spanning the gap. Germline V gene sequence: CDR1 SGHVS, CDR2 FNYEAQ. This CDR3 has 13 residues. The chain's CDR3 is CASSLGRDYGYTF. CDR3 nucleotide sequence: TGTGCCAGCAGCTTAGGACGGGACTATGGCTACACCTTC.

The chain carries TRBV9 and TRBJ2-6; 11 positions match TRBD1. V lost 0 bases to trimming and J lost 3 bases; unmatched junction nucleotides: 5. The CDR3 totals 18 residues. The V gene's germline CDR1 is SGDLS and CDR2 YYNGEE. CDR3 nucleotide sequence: TGTGCCAGCAGCGTAGGTGGGACAGGGGGATATGGGGCCAACGTCCTGACTTTC. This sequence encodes CASSVGGTGGYGANVLTF.

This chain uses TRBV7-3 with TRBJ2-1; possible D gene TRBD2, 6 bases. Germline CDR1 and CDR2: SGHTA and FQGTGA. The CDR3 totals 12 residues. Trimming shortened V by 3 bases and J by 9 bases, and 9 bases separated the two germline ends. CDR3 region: CASSFFGSEQFF. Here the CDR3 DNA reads TGTGCCAGCAGCTTCTTCGGGAGTGAGCAGTTCTTC.

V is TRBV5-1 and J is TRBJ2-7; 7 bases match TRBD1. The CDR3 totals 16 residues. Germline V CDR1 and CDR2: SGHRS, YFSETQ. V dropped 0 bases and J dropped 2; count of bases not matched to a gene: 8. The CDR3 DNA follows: TGCGCCAGCAGCTTGGTTCCAGACAGGGTTCCCTACGAGCAGTACTTC. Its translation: CASSLVPDRVPYEQYF.

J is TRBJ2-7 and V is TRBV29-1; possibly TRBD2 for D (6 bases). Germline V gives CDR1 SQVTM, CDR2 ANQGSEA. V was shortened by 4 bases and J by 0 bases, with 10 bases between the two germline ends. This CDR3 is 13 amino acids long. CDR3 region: CSVGEDTSYEQYF. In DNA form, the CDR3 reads TGCAGCGTTGGGGAGGATACCTCCTACGAGCAGTACTTC.

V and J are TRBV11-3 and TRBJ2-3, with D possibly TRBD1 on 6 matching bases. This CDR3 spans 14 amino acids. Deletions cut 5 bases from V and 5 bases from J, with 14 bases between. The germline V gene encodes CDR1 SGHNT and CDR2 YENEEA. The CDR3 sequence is CASSGTGILDTQYF. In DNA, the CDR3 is TGTGCCAGCAGCGGCACAGGGATCTTAGATACGCAGTATTTT. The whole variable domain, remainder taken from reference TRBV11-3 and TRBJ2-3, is EAGVVQSPRYKIIEKKQPVAFWCNPISGHNTLYWYLQNLGQGPELLIRYENEEAVDDSQLPKDRFSAERLKGVDSTLKIQPAELGDSAVYLCASSGTGILDTQYFGPGTRLTVL.

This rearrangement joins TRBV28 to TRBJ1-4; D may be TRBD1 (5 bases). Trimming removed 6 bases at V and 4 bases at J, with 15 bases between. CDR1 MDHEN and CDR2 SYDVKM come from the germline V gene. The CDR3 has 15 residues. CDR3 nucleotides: TGTGCCAGCAGCCTCGCGGGGGGATTTAATGAAAAACTGTTTTTT. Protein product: CASSLAGGFNEKLFF.

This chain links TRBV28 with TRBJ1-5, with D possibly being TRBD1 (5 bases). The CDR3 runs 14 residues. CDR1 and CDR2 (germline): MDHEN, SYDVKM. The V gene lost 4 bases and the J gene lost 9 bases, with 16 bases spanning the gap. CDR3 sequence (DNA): TGTGCCAGCAGTTCTCGGGGGGTAGGGCCGCCCCAGCATTTT. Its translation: CASSSRGVGPPQHF.

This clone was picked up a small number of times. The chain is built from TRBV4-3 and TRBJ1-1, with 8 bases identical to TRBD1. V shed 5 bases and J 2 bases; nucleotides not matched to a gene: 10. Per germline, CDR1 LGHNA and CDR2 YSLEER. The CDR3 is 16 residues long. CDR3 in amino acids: CASSGRDRLGNTEAFF. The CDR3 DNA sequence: TGCGCCAGCAGCGGCCGGGACAGGTTGGGCAACACTGAAGCTTTCTTT.

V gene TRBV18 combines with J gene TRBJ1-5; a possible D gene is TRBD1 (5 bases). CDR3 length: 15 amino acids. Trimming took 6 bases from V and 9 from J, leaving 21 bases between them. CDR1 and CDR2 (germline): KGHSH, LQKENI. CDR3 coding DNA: TGTGCCAGCTCCCCGAAAGGGGCCTTAATCATGCCCCAGCATTTT. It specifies CASSPKGALIMPQHF.

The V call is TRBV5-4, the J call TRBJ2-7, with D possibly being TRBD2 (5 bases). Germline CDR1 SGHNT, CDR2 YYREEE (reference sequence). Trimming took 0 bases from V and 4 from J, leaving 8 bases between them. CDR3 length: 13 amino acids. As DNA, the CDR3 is TGTGCCAGCAGCTTGGAGTCGGGGTACGAGCAGTACTTC. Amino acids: CASSLESGYEQYF.

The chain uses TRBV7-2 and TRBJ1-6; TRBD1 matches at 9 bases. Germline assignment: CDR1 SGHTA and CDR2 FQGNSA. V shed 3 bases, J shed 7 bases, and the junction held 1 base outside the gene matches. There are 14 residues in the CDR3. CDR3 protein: CASSFTGGNSPLHF. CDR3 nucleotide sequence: TGTGCCAGCAGCTTCACAGGGGGCAATTCACCCCTCCACTTT. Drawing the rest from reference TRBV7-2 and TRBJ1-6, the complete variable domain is GAGVSQSPSNKVTEKGKDVELRCDPISGHTALYWYRQSLGQGLEFLIYFQGNSAPDKSGLPSDRFSAERTGGSVSTLTIQRTQQEDSAVYLCASSFTGGNSPLHFGNGTRLTVT.

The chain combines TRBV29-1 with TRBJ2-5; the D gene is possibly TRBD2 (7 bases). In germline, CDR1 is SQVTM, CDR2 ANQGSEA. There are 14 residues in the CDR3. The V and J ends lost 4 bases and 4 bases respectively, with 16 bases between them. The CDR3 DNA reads TGCAGCGTTGGCTCGGGGGGCAGTCGAGAGACCCAGTACTTC. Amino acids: CSVGSGGSRETQYF.

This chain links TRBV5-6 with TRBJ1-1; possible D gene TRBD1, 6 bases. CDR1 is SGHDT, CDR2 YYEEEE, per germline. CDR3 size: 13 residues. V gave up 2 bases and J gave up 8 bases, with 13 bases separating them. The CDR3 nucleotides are TGTGCCAGCAGCTTAAAACCCGGGACAGAAGCTTTCTTT. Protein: CASSLKPGTEAFF.

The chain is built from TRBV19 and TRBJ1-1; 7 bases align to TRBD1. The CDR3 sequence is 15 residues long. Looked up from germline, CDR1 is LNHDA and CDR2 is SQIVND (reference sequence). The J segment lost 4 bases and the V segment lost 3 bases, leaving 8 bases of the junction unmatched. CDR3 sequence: CASSIRGARGTEAFF. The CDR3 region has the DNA TGTGCCAGTAGTATCAGGGGGGCGCGGGGCACTGAAGCTTTCTTT. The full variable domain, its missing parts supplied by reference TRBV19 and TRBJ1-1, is DGGITQSPKYLFRKEGQNVTLSCEQNLNHDAMYWYRQDPGQGLRLIYYSQIVNDFQKGDIAEGYSVSREKKESFPLTVTSAQKNPTAFYLCASSIRGARGTEAFFGQGTRLTVV.